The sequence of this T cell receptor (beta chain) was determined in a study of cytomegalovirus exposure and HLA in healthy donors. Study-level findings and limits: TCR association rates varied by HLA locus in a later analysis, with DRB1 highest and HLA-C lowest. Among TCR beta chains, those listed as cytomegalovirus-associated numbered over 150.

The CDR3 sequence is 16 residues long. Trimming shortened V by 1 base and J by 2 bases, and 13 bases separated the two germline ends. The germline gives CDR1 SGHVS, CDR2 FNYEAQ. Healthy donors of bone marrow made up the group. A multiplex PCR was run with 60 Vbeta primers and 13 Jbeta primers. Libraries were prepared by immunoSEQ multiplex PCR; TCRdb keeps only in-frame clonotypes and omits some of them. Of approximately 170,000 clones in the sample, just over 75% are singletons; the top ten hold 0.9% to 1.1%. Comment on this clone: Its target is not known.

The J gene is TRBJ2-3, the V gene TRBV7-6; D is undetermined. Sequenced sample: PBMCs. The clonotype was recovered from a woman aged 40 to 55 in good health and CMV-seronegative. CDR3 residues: CASSLGTVVTTDTQYF. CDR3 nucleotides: TGTGCCAGCAGCTTAGGCACAGTAGTTACCACAGATACGCAGTATTTT.